This record covers a single T cell receptor beta chain. Germline V gene data show CDR1 as SGDLS and CDR2 as YYNGEE. This CDR3 spans 16 amino acids. The junction had 4 bases not matched to a gene; V was cut back by 4 bases and J by 3 bases. The assay was immunoSEQ multiplex PCR, and TCRdb's table has in-frame clones only and misses some. The table lists more than 65,000 clones, about 95% of them singletons. This sample was included in a study of T cell changes during pregnancy in multiple sclerosis. Source: peripheral blood, taken in the second trimester of pregnancy. V is TRBV9 and J is TRBJ2-1; TRBD2 matches at 13 bases. The clonotype was recovered from a female donor with multiple sclerosis, enrolled in a pregnancy study. CDR3 sequence reads: CASSRGTSGIYNEQFF. CDR3 DNA: TGTGCCAGCAGCCGAGGGACTAGCGGGATCTACAATGAGCAGTTCTTC.